The TCR beta chain under discussion was sequenced for a study of cytotoxic CD8 clonotypes in ibrutinib-treated CLL. Assay used: immunoSEQ multiplex PCR; TCRdb lists only in-frame clones, some missing. This table has under 300,000 clones, 60% to 75% appearing once. Unmatched junction bases numbered 10, after V lost 10 bases and J lost 5 bases. This CDR3 is built from 14 residues. Germline assignment: CDR1 ENHRY and CDR2 SYGVKD. This chain joins TRBV10-3 and TRBJ1-5; TRBD1 matches at 8 bases. The specimen comprised PBMCs, sampled after 24 months of ibrutinib treatment. The clonotype was recovered from a human donor with chronic lymphocytic leukemia. The CDR3 DNA is TGTGCCACCGACAGGGGCGGAGGACATCAGCCCCAGCATTTT. Translating gives CATDRGGGHQPQHF.